This is a list of T cell receptor beta chains from one sample in a study of CD8 T cells in ankylosing spondylitis. One entry per CDR3 protein, called by TCRdb with MiXCR from the 5' RACE reads. The table records about 800,000 distinct CDR3 sequences, roughly 10% of them present only once. Sequenced input: blood, either unsorted or a sorted T cell fraction (not recorded which). The receptors here all came from a male donor with ankylosing spondylitis. The CDR3 runs from the conserved cysteine through the conserved F or W. The D gene is left open where the match is weak. The size of a clone is reported for some rows only, either as once, few or many, or as a class for expanded clones.

CDR3 | DNA | V | size | D | J
CASSIGQGTEAFF | TGTGCCAGCAGCATAGGACAGGGGACTGAAGCTTTCTTT | TRBV7-9 | many | TRBD1 | TRBJ1-1
CASSSAATHNSPLHF | TGTGCCAGCTCATCCGCGGCAACTCATAATTCACCCCTCCACTTT | TRBV18 | - | - | TRBJ1-6
CASSRDRTNYGYTF | TGTGCCAGCAGCCGGGACAGAACTAACTATGGCTACACCTTC | TRBV7-2 | few | TRBD1 | TRBJ1-2
CASSADGRLAGGLADTQYF | TGTGCCAGCAGCGCGGACGGAAGATTAGCGGGAGGGCTGGCAGATACGCAGTATTTT | TRBV9 | many | TRBD2 | TRBJ2-3
CASSLHYNEQFF | TGTGCCAGCAGCCTGCACTACAATGAGCAGTTCTTC | TRBV7-9 | - | - | TRBJ2-1
CASRYGQPEQYF | TGCGCCAGCAGGTACGGACAGCCCGAGCAGTACTTC | TRBV5-1 | - | - | TRBJ2-7
CSVILRLAGVYNEQFF | TGCAGCGTCATTCTCAGACTAGCGGGAGTCTACAATGAGCAGTTCTTC | TRBV29-1 | many | TRBD2 | TRBJ2-1
CASSLTPSGTYEQYF | TGTGCCAGCAGCCTCACCCCTTCTGGAACCTACGAGCAGTACTTC | TRBV12-3/TRBV12-4 | - | - | TRBJ2-7
CASSRKGRLNEKLFF | TGTGCCAGCAGCCGAAAGGGCAGACTCAATGAAAAACTGTTTTTT | TRBV12-3/TRBV12-4 | - | - | TRBJ1-4
CASRSSPAGGTDTQYF | TGTGCCAGCAGATCCTCCCCCGCGGGGGGCACAGATACGCAGTATTTT | TRBV6-2/TRBV6-3 | - | TRBD2 | TRBJ2-3
CSARDPWGPGNIQYF | TGCAGTGCTAGAGATCCCTGGGGCCCGGGAAACATTCAGTACTTC | TRBV20-1 | - | - | TRBJ2-4
CSARELKGRQYF | TGCAGTGCTAGAGAACTTAAGGGGAGGCAGTACTTC | TRBV20-1 | few | - | TRBJ2-7
CASSTGRLSGNGQFF | TGTGCCAGCAGCACCGGGCGGCTGTCGGGTAATGGGCAGTTCTTC | TRBV7-2 | few | - | TRBJ2-1
CASSPLNREYRGQETQYF | TGTGCCAGCAGCCCTCTTAATCGGGAGTATAGAGGCCAAGAGACCCAGTACTTC | TRBV11-2 | - | - | TRBJ2-5
CSALRRTQETQYF | TGCAGTGCTTTAAGACGGACCCAAGAGACCCAGTACTTC | TRBV20-1 | - | - | TRBJ2-5
CASRVGRSSPLHF | TGTGCCAGCAGGGTGGGACGTAGCTCACCCCTCCACTTT | TRBV6-1 | few | - | TRBJ1-6